Each of the 18 T cell receptor beta chains below was sequenced from the same sample in a study of molecular identifiers for immune sequencing clone quantification. Each CDR3 protein is one row after TCRdb ran MiXCR on the PCR reads. The table includes 100,000 or so distinct CDR3 sequences, 36% detected once. Sequencing used naive CD8+ T cells from blood, with Jurkat cell RNA spiked in. Subset specified: FACS-sorted CD8+CD4-CCR7+CD45RA+ naive T cells. Receptor source: a human donor in good health. Some libraries in this study had Jurkat cell RNA spiked in.

This clonotype was seen at least ten times. The chain has TRBV4-3 and TRBJ2-7, with D unclear. The CDR3 contains 14 residues. Germline CDR1 and CDR2: LGHNA and YSLEER. V lost 1 base and J lost 4, with 11 bases in between. The CDR3, as DNA: TGCGCCAGCAGCCAAGGCCATAGTCGGTACGAGCAGTACTTC. It yields the protein CASSQGHSRYEQYF.

This clonotype was seen only once. This CDR3 is missing its conserved last phenylalanine or tryptophan, likely due to a read error. J is TRBJ1-1 and V is TRBV27; D is possibly TRBD1 (5 bases). The CDR3 loop spans 13 amino acids. Germline V lookup: CDR1 MNHEY, CDR2 SMNVEV (reference sequence). V was shortened by 3 bases and J by 1 base, with 6 bases between the two germline ends. The CDR3 reads CASSFQGNTEAFL. The CDR3 coding sequence is TGTGCCAGCAGTTTTCAGGGGAACACTGAAGCTTTCTTA.

Points on this clonotype: A read error may explain this, as a much larger clone is one base away. Since no conserved phenylalanine or tryptophan closes the CDR3, a read error is the likely cause. The chain joins TRBV4-2 to TRBJ2-7; D might be TRBD2 (5 bases). Germline V gives CDR1 LGHNA, CDR2 YNFKEQ. The CDR3 has 14 amino acids. Between the trimmed V and J ends, which lost 5 bases and 3 bases, there was a span of 14 bases. CDR3 sequence: CASSSPESGYEQYI. As DNA, the CDR3 is TGTGCCAGCAGCTCCCCGGAGAGCGGCTACGAGCAGTACATC.

As concerns this clonotype: The junction shows a germline mismatch at one end, possibly a read error. This chain connects TRBV19 to TRBJ2-7, with TRBD2 as a possible D gene (5 bases). The germline CDR1 and CDR2 sequences are LNHDA and SQIVND (reference sequence). This CDR3 is built from 15 residues. The CDR3 spells CAGSYSGNPSYEQYF. CDR3 coding DNA: TGTGCCGGTAGTTACTCCGGGAACCCCTCCTACGAGCAGTACTTC.

This clonotype was counted only a few times. The chain uses TRBV20-1 and TRBJ2-7; TRBD1 aligns across 7 bases. CDR3 length equals 12 residues. After removal of 5 bases from V and 3 bases from J, the junction contained 4 bases not matched to a gene. CDR1 and CDR2 (germline): DFQATT, SNEGSKA (reference sequence). CDR3 residues: CSAPTGIYEQYF. CDR3 nucleotides: TGCAGTGCTCCGACAGGGATCTACGAGCAGTACTTC.

The genes are TRBV18 and TRBJ2-7, with a weak D call TRBD1 (6 bases). Germline CDR1 and CDR2: KGHSH and LQKENI. V dropped 2 bases and J dropped 4 bases, with 12 bases sitting between them. The CDR3 consists of 14 residues. CDR3 bases: TGTGCCAGCTCACCAAGTCAGGACAGATACGAGCAGTACTTC. This sequence encodes CASSPSQDRYEQYF.

J is TRBJ2-7 and V is TRBV11-2; D is unresolved. Trimming left V 3 bases short and J 2 bases short, with 11 bases between. Germline V gene sequence: CDR1 SGHAT, CDR2 FQNNGV. This CDR3 has 14 amino acids. The CDR3 protein is CASSFGAMTYEQYF. The CDR3 DNA is TGTGCCAGCAGCTTTGGCGCAATGACCTACGAGCAGTACTTC. The full variable domain, its missing parts supplied by reference TRBV11-2 and TRBJ2-7, is EAGVAQSPRYKIIEKRQSVAFWCNPISGHATLYWYQQILGQGPKLLIQFQNNGVVDDSQLPKDRFSAERLKGVDSTLKIQPAKLEDSAVYLCASSFGAMTYEQYFGPGTRLTVT.

This rearrangement joins TRBV4-3 to TRBJ1-2; TRBD1 aligns across 9 bases. V shed 1 base and J 4 bases; nucleotides not matched to a gene: 7. This CDR3 has 16 amino acids. Germline loops: CDR1 LGHNA, CDR2 YSLEER. CDR3 coding DNA: TGCGCCAGCAGCCAAGCTCGAGGACAGGGGTTCTATGGCTACACCTTC. It specifies CASSQARGQGFYGYTF.

This clonotype was recorded at least ten times. The J gene is TRBJ2-7, the V gene TRBV28; D not certain. V lost 2 bases and J lost 4, with 9 bases in between. The CDR3 spans 13 residues. Germline assignment: CDR1 MDHEN and CDR2 SYDVKM. CDR3 nucleotide sequence: TGTGCCAGCAGTTTAGTAAGAGGTTACGAGCAGTACTTC. It is translated as CASSLVRGYEQYF.

The table lists this clonotype with many counts. The chain links TRBV7-2 to TRBJ2-3, with TRBD1 matching 11 bases. CDR1 SGHTA and CDR2 FQGNSA come from the germline V gene. V trimming: 5 bases; J trimming: 4 bases; junction bases outside the gene matches: 5. This CDR3 has 15 amino acids. CDR3 sequence (DNA): TGTGCCAGCAGCCCCCCGGGACAGGGGGCAGATACGCAGTATTTT. It translates to CASSPPGQGADTQYF.

Note on this clonotype: One junction end disagrees with the germline gene, perhaps due to a read error. V usage is TRBV19 and J usage is TRBJ1-1; the D is unclear. Germline-derived CDR1 and CDR2 are LNHDA and SQIVND (reference sequence). The CDR3 covers 12 residues. The CDR3 region is CAGSMSNTEAFF. CDR3 nucleotides: TGTGCCGGTAGTATGAGTAACACTGAAGCTTTCTTT. The full variable domain, with the rest looked up from reference TRBV19 and TRBJ1-1, is DGGITQSPKYLFRKEGQNVTLSCEQNLNHDAMYWYRQDPGQGLRLIYYSQIVNDFQKGDIAEGYSVSREKKESFPLTVTSAQKNPTAFYLCAGSMSNTEAFFGQGTRLTVV.

V usage is TRBV6-6 and J usage is TRBJ2-5; D is perhaps TRBD1 or TRBD2 (5 bases each). Germline V gene lookup returns CDR1 MNHNY and CDR2 SVGAGI (reference sequence). The CDR3 sequence is 14 residues long. V gave up 2 bases and J gave up 5 bases, with 12 bases separating them. The CDR3 DNA is TGTGCCAGCAGTTACCCGAGGGGCCGGGAGACCCAGTACTTC. Protein product: CASSYPRGRETQYF.

This clonotype was seen a few times. The chain combines TRBV11-3 with TRBJ2-3; no clear D gene. V lost 5 bases and J 6 bases, leaving 9 bases between the germline ends. Germline V gives CDR1 SGHNT, CDR2 YENEEA. The CDR3 extends over 12 amino acids. CDR3 sequence reads: CASSVTRDTQYF. CDR3 in DNA: TGTGCCAGCAGCGTGACTCGGGATACGCAGTATTTT.

The sample holds many counts of this clonotype. The genes are TRBV7-9 and TRBJ2-5, with 8 bases lining up with TRBD2. Trimming cost V 7 bases and J 5 bases; bases outside gene matches: 9. The CDR3 spans 14 residues. Germline V gene data show CDR1 as SEHNR and CDR2 as FQNEAQ (reference sequence). Here the CDR3 DNA reads TGTGCCAGCATCCCTGCGACTAGCGTTGAGACCCAGTACTTC. This encodes CASIPATSVETQYF.

Many counts were recorded for this clonotype. The CDR3 loop reads CASSPLGRRPEKLFF. The CDR3 nucleotides read TGTGCCAGCAGCCCCCTCGGGCGGCGGCCTGAAAAACTGTTTTTT. The V gene is TRBV12-3 or TRBV12-4, the J gene TRBJ1-4; no reliable D call. The V end lost 6 bases, the J end lost 7 bases, and 18 bases lay between the germline ends. The CDR3 is 15 amino acids.

The chain recombines TRBV6-5 with TRBJ2-7, with D possibly TRBD1 on 6 matching bases. Germline-derived CDR1 and CDR2 are MNHEY and SVGAGI. Trimming removed 5 bases at V and 3 bases at J, with 17 bases between. This CDR3 region has 15 residues. The CDR3 coding sequence is TGTGCCAGCAGTACTCGATGGGACACTCTCTACGAGCAGTACTTC. Amino acid sequence: CASSTRWDTLYEQYF.

For this clonotype: One end of the junction is discordant with germline, which a read error may explain. The chain is built from TRBV12-5 and TRBJ2-2, with D perhaps TRBD1 (5 bases). Germline CDR1 and CDR2: LGHNT and FRNRAP. The CDR3 runs to 17 residues. Here the CDR3 DNA reads TGTGCTAGTGATTTGTTGTGTCTGGGGCGCCGGACCGGGGAGCTGTTTTTT. Residues: CASDLLCLGRRTGELFF.

Points on this clonotype: An end of the junction does not agree with germline; a read error may underlie this. The J gene is TRBJ2-6, the V gene TRBV27, with 12 bases lining up with TRBD1. CDR3 length: 16 amino acids. Germline values: CDR1 MNHEY, CDR2 SMNVEV (reference sequence). CDR3 coding DNA: TGTGCCACGGGACAGGGGGCTGTAACTGGTGCCATCGTCCTGACTTTC. Translated, it gives CATGQGAVTGAIVLTF.